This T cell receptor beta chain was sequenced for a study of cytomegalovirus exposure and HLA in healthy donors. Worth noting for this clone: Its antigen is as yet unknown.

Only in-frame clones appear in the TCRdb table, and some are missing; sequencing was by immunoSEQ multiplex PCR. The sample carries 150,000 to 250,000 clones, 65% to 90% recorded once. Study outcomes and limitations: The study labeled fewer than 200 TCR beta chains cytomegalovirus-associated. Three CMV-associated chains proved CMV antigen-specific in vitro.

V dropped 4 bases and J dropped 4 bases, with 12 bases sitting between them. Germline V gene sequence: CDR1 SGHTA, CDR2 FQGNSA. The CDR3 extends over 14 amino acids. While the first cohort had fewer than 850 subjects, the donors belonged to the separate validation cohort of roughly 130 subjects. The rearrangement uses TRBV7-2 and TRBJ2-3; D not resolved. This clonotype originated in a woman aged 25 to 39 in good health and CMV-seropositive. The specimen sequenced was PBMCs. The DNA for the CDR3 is TGTGCCAGCAGCTCCCCCAGTCGGGCAGATACGCAGTATTTT. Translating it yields CASSSPSRADTQYF. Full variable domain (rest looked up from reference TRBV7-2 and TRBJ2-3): GAGVSQSPSNKVTEKGKDVELRCDPISGHTALYWYRQSLGQGLEFLIYFQGNSAPDKSGLPSDRFSAERTGGSVSTLTIQRTQQEDSAVYLCASSSPSRADTQYFGPGTRLTVL.